The T cell receptor beta chain described here comes from a study of T cells in Graves' hyperthyroidism and ophthalmopathy. Findings of the study overall: Most clonotypes that expanded in the thyroid above 0.001 also showed up in blood.

In this sample, this clonotype turned up a few times. Its antigen is not known. RNA transcripts provided the source from which TCR beta CDR3 regions were amplified. With the HTBI primer set, the TCR CDR3 went through a first round of RT-PCR. TCRdb re-analysed the multiplex PCR reads in MiXCR, keeping a single row per CDR3 protein. The sample has a few hundred thousand distinct CDR3 sequences, about 15% seen once; the top ten hold roughly 33%. This CDR3 has 13 amino acids. Trimming pared 0 bases from V and 4 bases from J, leaving 8 bases between. Germline-derived CDR1 and CDR2 are SGDLS and YYNGEE. Used for diagnoses were clinical symptoms, serum thyroxine and TRAb, thyroid ultrasound and orbital computed tomography.

This TCR came from a woman younger than 45 with Graves' hyperthyroidism. The sample was blood. The chain couples TRBV9 to TRBJ2-7; D unresolved. The DNA of the CDR3 is TGTGCCAGCAGCGTAGCGTTCGGGTACGAGCAGTACTTC. Its protein is CASSVAFGYEQYF.